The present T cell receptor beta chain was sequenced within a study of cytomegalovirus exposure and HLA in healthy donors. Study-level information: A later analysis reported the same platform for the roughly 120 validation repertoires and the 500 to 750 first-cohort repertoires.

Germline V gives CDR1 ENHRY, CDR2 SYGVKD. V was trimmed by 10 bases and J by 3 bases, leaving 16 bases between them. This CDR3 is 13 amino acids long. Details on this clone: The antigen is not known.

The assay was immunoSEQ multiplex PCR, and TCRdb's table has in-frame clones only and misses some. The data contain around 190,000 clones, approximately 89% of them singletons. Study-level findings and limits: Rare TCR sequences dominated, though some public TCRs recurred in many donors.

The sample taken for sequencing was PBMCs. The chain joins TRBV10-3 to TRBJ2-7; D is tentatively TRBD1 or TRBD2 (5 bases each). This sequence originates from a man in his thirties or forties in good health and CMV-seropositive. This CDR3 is CASRPGPNYEQYF. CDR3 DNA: TGTGCCAGCCGTCCGGGACCCAACTACGAGCAGTACTTC.